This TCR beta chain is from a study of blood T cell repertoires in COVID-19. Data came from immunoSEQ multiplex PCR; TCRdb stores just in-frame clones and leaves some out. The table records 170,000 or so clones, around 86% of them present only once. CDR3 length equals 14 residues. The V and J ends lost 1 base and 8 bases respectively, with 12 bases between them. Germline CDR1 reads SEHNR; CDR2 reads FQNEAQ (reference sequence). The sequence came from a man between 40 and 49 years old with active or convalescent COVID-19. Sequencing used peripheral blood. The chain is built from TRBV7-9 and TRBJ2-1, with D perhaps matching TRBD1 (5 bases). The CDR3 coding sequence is TGTGCCAGCAGCTTAGATTCAGGGAACCATGAGCAGTTCTTC. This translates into CASSLDSGNHEQFF.